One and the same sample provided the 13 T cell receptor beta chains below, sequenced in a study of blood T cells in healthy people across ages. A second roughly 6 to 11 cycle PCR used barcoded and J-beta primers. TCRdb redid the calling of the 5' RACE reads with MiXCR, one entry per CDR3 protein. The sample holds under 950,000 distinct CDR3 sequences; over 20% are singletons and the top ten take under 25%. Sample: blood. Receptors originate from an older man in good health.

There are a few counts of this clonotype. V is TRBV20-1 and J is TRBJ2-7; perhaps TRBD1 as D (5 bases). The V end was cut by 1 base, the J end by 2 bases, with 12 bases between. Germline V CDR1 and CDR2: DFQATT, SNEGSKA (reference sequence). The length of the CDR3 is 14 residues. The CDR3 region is CSARAIGATYEQYF. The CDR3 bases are TGCAGTGCTAGAGCTATAGGGGCCACCTACGAGCAGTACTTC.

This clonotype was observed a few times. The CDR3 bases are TGCGCCAGCAGGTCCGGGACTAGCGGGGTCACACAAGAGACCCAGTACTTC. It codes for CASRSGTSGVTQETQYF. This chain uses TRBV5-1 with TRBJ2-5, with 13 nucleotides matching TRBD2. The germline CDR1 and CDR2 sequences are SGHRS and YFSETQ. J was trimmed by 2 bases and V by 5 bases; bases with no gene match: 9. CDR3 length: 17 residues.

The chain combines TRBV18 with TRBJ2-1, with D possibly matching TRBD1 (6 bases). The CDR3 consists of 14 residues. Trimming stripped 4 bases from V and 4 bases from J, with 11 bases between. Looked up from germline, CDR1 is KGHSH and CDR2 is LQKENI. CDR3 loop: CASSLRQEYNEQFF. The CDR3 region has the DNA TGTGCCAGCTCACTCCGACAGGAATACAATGAGCAGTTCTTC.

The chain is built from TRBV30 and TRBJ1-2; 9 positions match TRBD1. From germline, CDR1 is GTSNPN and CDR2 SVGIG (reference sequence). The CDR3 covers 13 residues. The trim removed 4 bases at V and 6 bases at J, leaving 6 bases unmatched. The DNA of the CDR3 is TGTGCCTGGATTCCCGGGACAGGGAATGGCTACACCTTC. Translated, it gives CAWIPGTGNGYTF.

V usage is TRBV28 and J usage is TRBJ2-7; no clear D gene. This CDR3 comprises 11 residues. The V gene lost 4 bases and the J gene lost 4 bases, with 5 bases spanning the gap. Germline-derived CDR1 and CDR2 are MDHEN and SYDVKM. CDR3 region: CASSSKYEQYF. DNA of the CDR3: TGTGCCAGCAGTTCCAAGTACGAGCAGTACTTC.

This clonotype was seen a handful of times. CDR3 coding DNA: TGTGCCAGTATTTTCCAACAGGGAACTAATGAAAAACTGTTTTTT. Its protein product is CASIFQQGTNEKLFF. The chain is built from TRBV6-6 and TRBJ1-4, with D perhaps TRBD1 (6 bases). The germline V and J ends were trimmed by 9 bases and 1 base, with 15 bases remaining between them. CDR3 length equals 15 residues. Germline assignment: CDR1 MNHNY and CDR2 SVGAGI (reference sequence).

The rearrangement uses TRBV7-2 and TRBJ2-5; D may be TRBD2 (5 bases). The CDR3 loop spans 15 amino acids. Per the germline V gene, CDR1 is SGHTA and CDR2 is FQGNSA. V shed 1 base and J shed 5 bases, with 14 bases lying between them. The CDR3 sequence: CASSLGRGSEETQYF. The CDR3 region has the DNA TGTGCCAGCAGCTTAGGTCGGGGTAGCGAGGAGACCCAGTACTTC.

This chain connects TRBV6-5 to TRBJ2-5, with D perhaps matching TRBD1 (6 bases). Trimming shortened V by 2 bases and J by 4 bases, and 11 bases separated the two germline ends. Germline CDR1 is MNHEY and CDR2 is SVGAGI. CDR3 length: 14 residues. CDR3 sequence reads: CASSYGSGAETQYF. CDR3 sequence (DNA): TGTGCCAGCAGTTACGGTTCAGGGGCAGAGACCCAGTACTTC.

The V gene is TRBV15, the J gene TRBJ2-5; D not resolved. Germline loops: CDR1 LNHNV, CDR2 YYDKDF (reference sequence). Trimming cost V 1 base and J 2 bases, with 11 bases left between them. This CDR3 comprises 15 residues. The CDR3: CATSRVYARQETQYF. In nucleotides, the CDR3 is TGTGCCACCAGCAGAGTATACGCTCGTCAAGAGACCCAGTACTTC.

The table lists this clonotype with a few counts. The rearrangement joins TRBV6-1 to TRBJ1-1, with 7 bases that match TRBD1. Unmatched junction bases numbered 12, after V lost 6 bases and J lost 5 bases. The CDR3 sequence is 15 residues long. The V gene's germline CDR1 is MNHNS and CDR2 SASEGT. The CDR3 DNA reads TGTGCCAGCAGGGGAGGATCTACAGGGGAAACTGAAGCTTTCTTT. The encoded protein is CASRGGSTGETEAFF.

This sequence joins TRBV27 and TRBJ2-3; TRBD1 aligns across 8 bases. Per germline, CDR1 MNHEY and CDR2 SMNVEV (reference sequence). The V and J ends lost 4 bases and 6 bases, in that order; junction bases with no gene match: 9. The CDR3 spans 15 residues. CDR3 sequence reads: CASSYGTGLSDTQYF. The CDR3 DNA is TGTGCCAGCAGTTACGGGACAGGCCTGTCTGATACGCAGTATTTT.

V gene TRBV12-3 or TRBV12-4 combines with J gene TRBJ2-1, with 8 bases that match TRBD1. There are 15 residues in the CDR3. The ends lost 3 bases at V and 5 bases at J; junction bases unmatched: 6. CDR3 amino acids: CASSFPRTGNNEQFF. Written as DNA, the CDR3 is TGTGCCAGCAGTTTCCCCAGGACAGGGAACAATGAGCAGTTCTTC.

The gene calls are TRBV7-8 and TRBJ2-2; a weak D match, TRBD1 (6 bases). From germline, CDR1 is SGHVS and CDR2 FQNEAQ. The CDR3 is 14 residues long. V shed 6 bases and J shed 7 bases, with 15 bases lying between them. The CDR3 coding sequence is TGTGCCAGCAGACCCCAGGGGCTCGGCGGGGAGCTGTTTTTT. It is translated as CASRPQGLGGELFF.